The rows below give T cell receptor beta chains drawn from one sample of a study of shared clonotypes between healthy human individuals. Clones were sequenced by immunoSEQ multiplex PCR, and TCRdb holds only the in-frame ones, with some missing. Here the sample spans about 500,000 clones, roughly three quarters being singletons. Sequencing input: PBMCs. Receptors originate from a woman aged 40 to 50 in good health. Some clones in this sample may be carry-over from other donors' samples. CDR3s include the opening cysteine and the closing phenylalanine or tryptophan. The D gene is left open where the match is weak. Clone size is not always given. Where it is, it says once, few, many or a class for expanded clones.

D	V	J	size	DNA	CDR3
TRBD2	TRBV28	TRBJ2-3	-	TGTGCCAGCAGGGACTCAGCGGGAGCCCTCGGGGGTACAGATACGCAGTATTTT	CASRDSAGALGGTDTQYF
TRBD2	TRBV27	TRBJ2-3	-	TGTGCCAGCAGTTTATCCCCCTCTAGCGGGAGGGTGAAAGATACGCAGTATTTT	CASSLSPSSGRVKDTQYF
-	TRBV4-2	TRBJ2-3	many	TGTGCCAGCAGCCAGCCCGCTGTTTGGTGCACAGATACGCAGTATTTT	CASSQPAVWCTDTQYF
-	TRBV30	TRBJ1-1	-	TGTGCCTGGAGGATGGACAGCTCAAACACTGAAGCTTTCTTT	CAWRMDSSNTEAFF
TRBD2	TRBV6-4	TRBJ2-2	few	TGTGCCAGCTCTGCGGGAGTGGAGACCGGGGAGCTGTTTTTT	CASSAGVETGELFF
-	TRBV2	TRBJ1-1	-	TGTGCCAGCTGGGAGGGTGGAGGCACTGAAGCTTTCTTT	CASWEGGGTEAFF
TRBD1	TRBV2	TRBJ1-4	-	TGTGCCAGCACCCCAAACAGGGGTGATGAAAAACTGTTTTTT	CASTPNRGDEKLFF
TRBD1	TRBV6-5	TRBJ2-7	-	TGTGCCAGCAGTTACTCGACAGGGGAATTCTACGAGCAGTACTTC	CASSYSTGEFYEQYF
TRBD1	TRBV18	TRBJ1-2	-	TGTGCCAGCTCACCCACGGGACAGACTAACTATGGCTACACCTTC	CASSPTGQTNYGYTF
-	TRBV6-1	TRBJ2-5	-	TGTGCCAGCAGTGAAGCTTCAGCCGGCCAAGAGACCCAGTACTTC	CASSEASAGQETQYF
-	TRBV6-5	TRBJ2-1	few	TGTGCCAGCAGTTACTCTGGTGGATCGAATGAGCAGTTCTTC	CASSYSGGSNEQFF
-	TRBV28	TRBJ1-1	-	TGTGCCAGCAGTCCCGTTAGGGCCAACACTGAAGCTTTCTTT	CASSPVRANTEAFF
TRBD2	TRBV5-1	TRBJ2-1	-	TGCGCCAGCAGCCTAGCGGGATCTGGGAAGGAGCAGTTCTTC	CASSLAGSGKEQFF
-	TRBV29-1	TRBJ2-2	-	TGCAGCGTTGAGAAAGGATCCGGGGAGCTGTTTTTT	CSVEKGSGELFF
TRBD1	TRBV5-4	TRBJ2-5	-	TGTGCCAGCAGCATCGGGACAGGGCAAGAGACCCAGTACTTC	CASSIGTGQETQYF
TRBD1	TRBV5-1	TRBJ1-2	once	TGCGCCAGCAGCTTAGCTTCGGGACAGGGGTATTATGGCTACACCTTC	CASSLASGQGYYGYTF
-	TRBV6-1	TRBJ2-5	-	TGTGCCAGCAGTGAAGCGGGGTTGACCCAGTACTTC	CASSEAGLTQYF